These 32 T cell receptor beta chains originate from one sample sequenced in a study of OX40 agonist ivuxolimab in advanced cancers. Libraries were prepared by immunoSEQ multiplex PCR; TCRdb keeps only in-frame clonotypes and omits some of them. Altogether tens of thousands of clones are present, about 82% being singletons, with the ten largest covering around 2.7%. The specimen comprised CD4+ or CD8+ T cells sorted from blood, sampled in a trial of the OX40 agonist ivuxolimab. All receptors come from an adult with an advanced solid tumor such as melanoma, head and neck, liver or kidney cancer.

The V and J genes are TRBV7-3 and TRBJ2-6, with D possibly being TRBD2 (6 bases). V lost 7 bases to trimming and J lost 3 bases, with 16 bases between them. Germline values: CDR1 SGHTA, CDR2 FQGTGA. This CDR3 region has 16 residues. The CDR3 loop reads CASTKGPGSGANVLTF. Here the CDR3 DNA reads TGTGCCAGCACCAAAGGCCCCGGGAGTGGGGCCAACGTCCTGACTTTC.

This sequence joins TRBV5-4 and TRBJ2-3; 13 bases align to TRBD2. The length of the CDR3 is 17 residues. In germline, CDR1 is SGHNT, CDR2 YYREEE (reference sequence). V lost 0 bases, J lost 10 bases, and 11 bases stayed unmatched. CDR3: CASSLAGLAGAFSAQYF. The CDR3 DNA reads TGTGCCAGCAGCTTGGCAGGACTAGCGGGAGCCTTTTCCGCGCAGTATTTT.

The chain recombines TRBV28 with TRBJ1-1, with a possible D match to TRBD1 (6 bases). This CDR3 is built from 14 residues. Germline V gene data show CDR1 as MDHEN and CDR2 as SYDVKM. The V end was cut by 8 bases, the J end by 4 bases, with 17 bases between. CDR3 region: CASPPHRESTEAFF. DNA of the CDR3: TGTGCCAGCCCCCCCCACAGGGAAAGCACTGAAGCTTTCTTT.

The rearrangement links TRBV6-1 to TRBJ2-7; D remains ambiguous. CDR3 length: 11 amino acids. V lost 6 bases and J lost 3, with 6 bases in between. Germline CDR1 reads MNHNS; CDR2 reads SASEGT. In DNA, the CDR3 is TGTGCCAGCAGCATGGTCTACGAGCAGTACTTC. This sequence encodes CASSMVYEQYF.

In its sample, this clone was seen once. The genes are TRBV29-1 and TRBJ1-3, with no clear D. The CDR3 is 14 amino acids. In germline, CDR1 is SQVTM, CDR2 ANQGSEA. The V end lost 1 base, the J end lost 0 bases, and 7 bases lay between the germline ends. The CDR3 reads CSVEAGFSGNTIYF. The CDR3 nucleotides read TGCAGCGTTGAAGCAGGATTCTCTGGAAACACCATATATTTT.

In DNA form, the CDR3 reads TGTGCCATCATGGGGCAGGAGGGGGCCGCCGGGGAGCTGTTTTTT. This translates into CAIMGQEGAAGELFF. The V call is TRBV10-3, the J call TRBJ2-2, with D possibly TRBD1 on 7 matching bases. Between the trimmed V and J ends, which lost 7 bases and 6 bases, there was a span of 18 bases. The CDR3 runs to 15 residues. The germline V gene encodes CDR1 ENHRY and CDR2 SYGVKD.

The V gene is TRBV19, the J gene TRBJ1-1; possibly TRBD1 for D (5 bases). Trimming took 3 bases from V and 3 from J, leaving 11 bases between them. Per germline, CDR1 LNHDA and CDR2 SQIVND (reference sequence). This CDR3 is 14 amino acids long. CDR3 DNA: TGTGCCAGTAGTATTGGGCAGGGATACACTGAAGCTTTCTTT. This translates into CASSIGQGYTEAFF.

The chain uses TRBV7-2 and TRBJ2-5; D is tentatively TRBD1 or TRBD2 (6 bases each). Germline-derived CDR1 and CDR2 are SGHTA and FQGNSA. The CDR3 has 17 residues. With 4 bases removed from V and 2 bases from J, the gap between germline ends came to 20 bases. CDR3 in DNA: TGTGCCAGCAGCTCAAGGGTGACAGGAGGGTATCAAGAGACCCAGTACTTC. It is translated as CASSSRVTGGYQETQYF.

The rearrangement joins TRBV10-3 to TRBJ1-3, with a possible D match to TRBD1 (5 bases). V lost 6 bases and J lost 0, with 12 bases in between. The CDR3 is 15 amino acids. Looked up from germline, CDR1 is ENHRY and CDR2 is SYGVKD. The CDR3 is CAIRTRDLSGNTIYF. The CDR3, as DNA: TGTGCCATCAGGACGCGGGACCTCTCTGGAAACACCATATATTTT.

This clone was counted a single time. The chain is built from TRBV5-6 and TRBJ2-5, with 7 bases aligning to TRBD2. The CDR3 totals 15 residues. The germline V gene has CDR1 SGHDT and CDR2 YYEEEE. The trim removed 0 bases at V and 1 base at J, leaving 3 bases unmatched. The CDR3 protein is CASSLAGGSQETQYF. For the CDR3, the DNA is TGTGCCAGCAGCTTGGCCGGGGGGAGCCAAGAGACCCAGTACTTC.

The CDR3 DNA reads TGTGCCAGCAGGTCCGGGACAGGGGCGTCTCGGGACACCATATATTTT. This codes for CASRSGTGASRDTIYF. The chain combines TRBV6-6 with TRBJ1-3; TRBD1 agrees at 10 bases. V trimming: 6 bases; J trimming: 8 bases; junction bases outside the gene matches: 13. Germline-derived CDR1 and CDR2 are MNHNY and SVGAGI (reference sequence). This CDR3 comprises 16 residues.

This chain uses TRBV29-1 with TRBJ2-1, with D unresolved. The germline CDR1 and CDR2 sequences are SQVTM and ANQGSEA. V dropped 7 bases and J dropped 0 bases, with 13 bases sitting between them. This CDR3 has 14 residues. The CDR3 coding sequence is TGCAGCGCCCCCGACTCCCCCTCCTACAATGAGCAGTTCTTC. The encoded protein is CSAPDSPSYNEQFF.

The chain has TRBV11-2 and TRBJ1-2, with 8 bases fitting TRBD1. The CDR3 runs 15 residues. V was clipped by 5 bases and J by 8 bases; unmatched bases: 13. Germline V gives CDR1 SGHAT, CDR2 FQNNGV. The DNA for the CDR3 is TGTGCCAGCAGCCCTATTCCCCAGGGGGCGCGAGGCTACACCTTC. Its protein product is CASSPIPQGARGYTF.

CDR3 sequence (DNA): TGTGCCAGCACACTAGCGGGCCCTTTCTACGAGCAGTACTTC. Translating it yields CASTLAGPFYEQYF. The chain couples TRBV21-1 to TRBJ2-7; TRBD2 is the table's D call and was not checked against the DNA. TRBV21-1 is reported as a pseudogene. The CDR3 has 14 amino acids.

The chain is built from TRBV15 and TRBJ2-1; D assignment may be TRBD1 or TRBD2 (5 bases each). CDR1 LNHNV and CDR2 YYDKDF come from the germline V gene (reference sequence). V dropped 0 bases and J dropped 14 bases, with 14 bases sitting between them. This CDR3 is 13 amino acids long. The CDR3 protein is CATSRDSRDLEFF. The CDR3 DNA reads as TGTGCCACCAGCAGAGATTCGAGGGACCTCGAGTTCTTC.

This clone was counted a single time. The CDR3 region is CATSRGGGDGYTF. The CDR3, as DNA: TGTGCCACCAGCAGAGGAGGGGGGGATGGCTACACCTTC. The chain joins TRBV15 to TRBJ1-2; tentatively, D is TRBD1 (6 bases). Trimming removed 1 base at V and 6 bases at J, with 9 bases between. The CDR3 length is 13 residues. Germline V lookup: CDR1 LNHNV, CDR2 YYDKDF (reference sequence).

This chain links TRBV18 with TRBJ2-1; TRBD2 matches at 7 bases. The V gene end was trimmed by 2 bases and the J gene end by 0 bases; junction bases not matched to a gene: 4. CDR1 is KGHSH and CDR2 is LQKENI in the germline V gene. CDR3 length: 16 amino acids. CDR3 residues: CASSPSRGSSYNEQFF. The CDR3 DNA follows: TGTGCCAGCTCACCATCGCGGGGGAGCTCCTACAATGAGCAGTTCTTC. Complete variable domain (other parts from reference TRBV18 and TRBJ2-1): NAGVMQNPRHLVRRRGQEARLRCSPMKGHSHVYWYRQLPEEGLKFMVYLQKENIIDESGMPKERFSAEFPKEGPSILRIQQVVRGDSAAYFCASSPSRGSSYNEQFFGPGTRLTVL.

Note on this clone: Mismatch with germline at one junction end may stem from a read error. This sequence joins TRBV28 and TRBJ1-4, with a tentative D call TRBD1 (6 bases). CDR1 is MDHEN and CDR2 is SYDVKM in the germline V gene. This CDR3 has 11 amino acids. The CDR3 DNA follows: TGTGCCAGCAGTTCCCACAGGGCTTCCCATTTT. This gives the protein CASSSHRASHF.

The rearrangement uses TRBV18 and TRBJ2-7, with D unresolved. Trimming removed 2 bases at V and 2 bases at J, with 13 bases between. This CDR3 has 15 residues. Germline V gene sequence: CDR1 KGHSH, CDR2 LQKENI. As DNA, the CDR3 is TGTGCCAGCTCACCAAGTAGGGTTACCCCCTACGAGCAGTACTTC. It yields the protein CASSPSRVTPYEQYF.

The rearrangement uses TRBV7-9 and TRBJ2-2; 7 bases agree with TRBD2. This CDR3 has 14 residues. CDR1 and CDR2 from the germline V gene are SEHNR and FQNEAQ (reference sequence). V lost 8 bases and J lost 5; bases outside the gene matches: 8. CDR3 protein: CASRWAGVTGELFF. The CDR3 DNA sequence: TGTGCCAGCCGCTGGGCGGGAGTTACCGGGGAGCTGTTTTTT.

The chain has TRBV27 and TRBJ2-7, with TRBD2 matching over 8 bases. CDR1 MNHEY and CDR2 SMNVEV come from the germline V gene (reference sequence). This CDR3 comprises 14 residues. Trimming took 9 bases from V and 2 from J; bases not matched to a gene: 9. The CDR3 reads CASKIAGPTYEQYF. The CDR3 DNA reads TGTGCCAGTAAAATAGCGGGACCAACCTACGAGCAGTACTTC.

The sample holds a few counts of this clone. The gene calls are TRBV11-2 and TRBJ1-2; 9 nucleotides align to TRBD1. CDR3 length: 15 amino acids. The V segment lost 1 base and the J segment 4 bases; nucleotides outside the gene matches: 4. The germline V gene has CDR1 SGHAT and CDR2 FQNNGV. DNA for the CDR3: TGTGCCAGCAGCTTAGCTACGGGACAGGGCTATGGCTACACCTTC. Translation gives CASSLATGQGYGYTF.

The chain has TRBV11-1 and TRBJ2-3; D is possibly TRBD1 or TRBD2 (6 bases each). The CDR3 extends over 17 amino acids. V lost 4 bases and J 0 bases, leaving 17 bases between the germline ends. CDR1 and CDR2 from the germline V gene are SGHAT and FQDESV (reference sequence). The CDR3: CASSSGGGRTSTDTQYF. CDR3 DNA sequence: TGTGCCAGCAGCTCCGGAGGGGGAAGAACTAGCACAGATACGCAGTATTTT.

The CDR3 region is CASSYSRHGDTEAFF. The CDR3 region has the DNA TGTGCCAGCAGTTACTCGAGACACGGGGACACTGAAGCTTTCTTT. The J gene is TRBJ1-1, the V gene TRBV6-5; D call uncertain. V lost 0 bases to trimming and J lost 3 bases, with 11 bases between them. The CDR3 is 15 residues long. CDR1 and CDR2 (germline): MNHEY, SVGAGI.

The chain has TRBV28 and TRBJ2-1, with D unclear. The CDR3 sequence is 11 residues long. The V and J ends lost 5 bases and 8 bases respectively, with 7 bases between them. Looked up from germline, CDR1 is MDHEN and CDR2 is SYDVKM. CDR3: CASSLQDEQFF. The CDR3 DNA follows: TGTGCCAGCAGTCTGCAGGATGAGCAGTTCTTC.

This clone appeared a single time. The chain carries TRBV11-2 and TRBJ2-7; TRBD2 aligns across 9 bases. Germline-derived CDR1 and CDR2 are SGHAT and FQNNGV. The CDR3 runs to 14 residues. V dropped 5 bases and J dropped 4; count of bases not matched to a gene: 6. In nucleotides, the CDR3 is TGTGCCAGCAGCACACGGGCGGGGGGGTACGAGCAGTACTTC. This sequence encodes CASSTRAGGYEQYF.

V is TRBV9 and J is TRBJ2-7; D may match TRBD1 or TRBD2 (5 bases each). Per the germline V gene, CDR1 is SGDLS and CDR2 is YYNGEE. The V and J ends lost 3 bases and 5 bases respectively, with 15 bases between them. The CDR3 sequence is 14 residues long. The DNA of the CDR3 is TGTGCCAGCAGCGAGCCGGGACGGCCGGACGAGCAGTACTTC. This translates into CASSEPGRPDEQYF. The entire variable domain, with the rest obtained from reference TRBV9 and TRBJ2-7, is as follows: DSGVTQTPKHLITATGQRVTLRCSPRSGDLSVYWYQQSLDQGLQFLIQYYNGEERAKGNILERFSAQQFPDLHSELNLSSLELGDSALYFCASSEPGRPDEQYFGPGTRLTVT.

Concerning this clone: A read error may account for a junction end that differs from germline. The V call is TRBV12-5, the J call TRBJ2-3, with 7 bases aligning to TRBD2. From germline, CDR1 is LGHNT and CDR2 FRNRAP. This CDR3 contains 15 residues. CDR3 coding DNA: TGTGCTAGTGCCGGCCTAGCGGAACTGTCAGACACGCAGTATTTT. The encoded protein is CASAGLAELSDTQYF.

The chain carries TRBV7-3 and TRBJ2-3; 7 bases fit TRBD1. With V trimmed by 5 bases and J by 2 bases, 4 bases remained unmatched. Per germline, CDR1 SGHTA and CDR2 FQGTGA. This CDR3 is built from 14 residues. CDR3 residues: CASSTGQLTDTQYF. The CDR3 DNA is TGTGCCAGCAGCACGGGACAGCTCACAGATACGCAGTATTTT.

This clone has a single count. The rearrangement links TRBV19 to TRBJ2-3; 11 nucleotides match TRBD2. V was clipped by 2 bases and J by 4 bases; unmatched bases: 2. The CDR3 spans 15 residues. CDR1 is LNHDA, CDR2 SQIVND, per germline (reference sequence). CDR3 region: CASSILAGGADTQYF. The CDR3 DNA sequence: TGTGCCAGTAGTATATTAGCGGGAGGGGCAGATACGCAGTATTTT. The full variable domain, completed using reference TRBV19 and TRBJ2-3, is DGGITQSPKYLFRKEGQNVTLSCEQNLNHDAMYWYRQDPGQGLRLIYYSQIVNDFQKGDIAEGYSVSREKKESFPLTVTSAQKNPTAFYLCASSILAGGADTQYFGPGTRLTVL.

The J gene is TRBJ2-3, the V gene TRBV4-2; TRBD1 might be the D (6 bases). The V end was cut by 1 base, the J end by 1 base, with 9 bases between. This CDR3 has 15 residues. From germline, CDR1 is LGHNA and CDR2 YNFKEQ. CDR3: CASSQGQAGTDTQYF. CDR3 coding DNA: TGTGCCAGCAGCCAAGGACAGGCAGGCACAGATACGCAGTATTTT.

The chain combines TRBV5-4 with TRBJ2-2; no reliable D call. V gave up 0 bases and J gave up 3 bases, with 3 bases separating them. The germline V gene encodes CDR1 SGHNT and CDR2 YYREEE (reference sequence). The CDR3 runs 13 residues. This CDR3 is CASSLVDTGELFF. Here the CDR3 DNA reads TGTGCCAGCAGCTTGGTGGACACCGGGGAGCTGTTTTTT.